One T cell receptor (beta chain) is described in this entry. The antigen is undetermined. Germline loops: CDR1 GTSNPN, CDR2 SVGIG (reference sequence). With V trimmed by 3 bases and J by 6 bases, 6 bases remained unmatched. This CDR3 spans 15 amino acids. This record belongs to a study of cytomegalovirus exposure and HLA in healthy donors. Notes on the study in general: TCR beta V segments were, for the most part, productive about 87% or about 30% of the time in an earlier analysis. Later analysis demonstrated an association between a missense DCLRE1C variant and TCR beta V- and J-gene trimming. In a later analysis, several top co-occurrence clusters appeared linked to parvovirus B19, influenza, CMV and Epstein-Barr virus.

There were likely unrecorded immune exposures, though donors were nominally healthy when sampled. 60 Vbeta and 13 Jbeta primers were used in PCR. Here immunoSEQ multiplex PCR was the method, and the copy in TCRdb shows in-frame clones only, minus some. The data hold 150,000 to 200,000 clones, with around 72% observed a single time. The sample taken for sequencing was PBMCs. The chain recombines TRBV30 with TRBJ1-6, with 9 nucleotides matching TRBD1. This clonotype originated in a woman aged 40 to 49 in good health and CMV-seropositive. This CDR3 is CAWSPTGGINSPLHF. The CDR3 DNA reads TGTGCCTGGAGCCCTACAGGGGGCATTAATTCACCCCTCCACTTT.